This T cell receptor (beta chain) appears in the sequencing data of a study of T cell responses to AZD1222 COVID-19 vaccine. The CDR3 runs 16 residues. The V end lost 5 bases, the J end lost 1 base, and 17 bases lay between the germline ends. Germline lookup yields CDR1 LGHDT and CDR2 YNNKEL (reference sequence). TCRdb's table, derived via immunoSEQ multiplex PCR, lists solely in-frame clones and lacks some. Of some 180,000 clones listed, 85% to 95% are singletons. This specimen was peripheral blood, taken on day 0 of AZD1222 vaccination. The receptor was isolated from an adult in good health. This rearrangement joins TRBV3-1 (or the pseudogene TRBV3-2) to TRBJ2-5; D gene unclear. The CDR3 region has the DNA TGTGCCAGCAGCTGGCACACCGACTCTATCCAAGAGACCCAGTACTTC. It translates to CASSWHTDSIQETQYF.